These 18 T cell receptor beta chains originate from one sample sequenced in a study of blood T cells in healthy people across ages. Primers used in a second PCR of about 7 to 12 cycles were a sample-barcoded 5' primer and a J-beta primer mix. In TCRdb, the 5' RACE reads were re-called with MiXCR into one record per CDR3 protein. The sample has about 290,000 distinct CDR3 sequences, roughly 26% seen once. The sample was blood. Receptor source: a woman aged 70-85 years in good health.

On this clonotype: With a much larger clone just one base away, this may be a read error. The chain recombines TRBV7-3 with TRBJ2-5; 9 bases agree with TRBD2. V lost 2 bases and J lost 7; bases outside the gene matches: 5. The CDR3 runs to 14 residues. Looked up from germline, CDR1 is SGHTA and CDR2 is FQGTGA. The CDR3 region has the DNA TGTGCCAGCAGCTTACCCTCTAGCGGGACGACCCAGTACTTC. This gives the protein CASSLPSSGTTQYF.

The gene calls are TRBV2 and TRBJ2-1, with D perhaps TRBD1 (7 bases). The DNA end favors TRBJ2-7, so the J call may be wrong. Germline assignment: CDR1 SNHLY and CDR2 FYNNEI. This CDR3 spans 18 amino acids. CDR3 sequence: CASLVDPGGLALPYEQYF. As DNA, the CDR3 is TGTGCCAGCCTGGTCGACCCAGGGGGACTCGCGTTACCCTACGAGCAGTACTTC.

DNA for the CDR3: TGTGCCAGCAGCTTAGCGGGGACACCTAATGAAAAACTGTTTTTT. This translates into CASSLAGTPNEKLFF. V and J are TRBV5-5 and TRBJ1-4, with D perhaps matching TRBD1 (6 bases). The CDR3 totals 15 residues. Germline assignment: CDR1 SGHKS and CDR2 YYEKEE (reference sequence). The ends were cut back, 2 bases at V and 3 bases at J, with 11 bases in the middle.

The chain employs TRBV6-5 and TRBJ1-4; TRBD1 matches at 9 bases. This CDR3 has 14 amino acids. Germline assignment: CDR1 MNHEY and CDR2 SVGAGI. Germline trimming cut 5 bases from V and 7 bases from J; bases unmatched to any gene: 5. The CDR3 bases are TGTGCCAGCAGTGGACGGACAGGGGTTGAAAAACTGTTTTTT. This sequence encodes CASSGRTGVEKLFF.

This clonotype was observed many times. V gene TRBV7-3 combines with J gene TRBJ2-5, with D unclear. Per the germline V gene, CDR1 is SGHTA and CDR2 is FQGTGA. V gave up 5 bases and J gave up 1 base, with 17 bases separating them. The CDR3 consists of 16 residues. The chain's CDR3 is CASSQRSSGPQETQYF. CDR3 nucleotide sequence: TGTGCCAGCAGCCAAAGGAGCTCAGGACCCCAAGAGACCCAGTACTTC. Variable domain in full (rest from reference TRBV7-3 and TRBJ2-5): GAGVSQTPSNKVTEKGKYVELRCDPISGHTALYWYRQSLGQGPEFLIYFQGTGAADDSGLPNDRFFAVRPEGSVSTLKIQRTERGDSAVYLCASSQRSSGPQETQYFGPGTRLLVL.

J is TRBJ2-3 and V is TRBV2; 12 nucleotides match TRBD2. With 6 bases clipped from V and 2 bases from J, the junction kept 6 bases outside the gene matches. CDR3 length equals 16 residues. Germline assignment: CDR1 SNHLY and CDR2 FYNNEI. The CDR3: CASSSGTSGPTDTQYF. The CDR3 DNA is TGTGCCAGCAGCTCCGGGACTAGCGGGCCCACAGATACGCAGTATTTT.

This clonotype was counted at least ten times. As DNA, the CDR3 is TGTGCCAGCAGAACAGGGGGAAGAGAGAACGTCCTGACTTTC. Protein product: CASRTGGRENVLTF. The chain joins TRBV28 to TRBJ2-6; 8 nucleotides match TRBD1. The germline CDR1 and CDR2 sequences are MDHEN and SYDVKM. The CDR3 has 14 residues. After removal of 6 bases from V and 10 bases from J, the junction contained 8 bases not matched to a gene.

This clonotype was seen a few times. The rearrangement uses TRBV11-3 and TRBJ1-3; tentative D call: TRBD1 (5 bases). CDR1 is SGHNT and CDR2 is YENEEA in the germline V gene. V lost 7 bases and J lost 0, with 13 bases in between. This CDR3 has 15 residues. The chain's CDR3 is CASTPAGDSGNTIYF. For the CDR3, the DNA is TGTGCCAGCACCCCCGCGGGGGACTCTGGAAACACCATATATTTT.

By share, this clonotype counts as medium-sized. The J gene is TRBJ1-1, the V gene TRBV7-8, with D tentatively TRBD1 (5 bases). Germline V gene sequence: CDR1 SGHVS, CDR2 FQNEAQ. V shed 8 bases and J shed 0 bases, with 13 bases lying between them. The CDR3 is made up of 14 amino acids. This CDR3 reads CASLTTEMNTEAFF. The DNA for the CDR3 is TGTGCCAGCTTGACGACAGAAATGAACACTGAAGCTTTCTTT.

Notes on this clonotype: A much larger clone lies a single base off, so this may be a read error. This chain joins TRBV28 and TRBJ2-1; D is unresolved. CDR3 length: 15 amino acids. The V gene's germline CDR1 is MDHEN and CDR2 SYDVKM. The CDR3 reads CASSRRHNSYDEQFF. CDR3 coding DNA: TGTGCCAGCAGTCGAAGACACAACTCCTACGATGAGCAGTTCTTC.

V and J are TRBV7-2 and TRBJ1-3; no reliable D call. The CDR3 has 16 residues. The ends were cut back, 1 base at V and 4 bases at J, with 14 bases in the middle. The germline CDR1 and CDR2 sequences are SGHTA and FQGNSA. The CDR3 DNA reads as TGTGCCAGCAGCTTAGTCTCCGGCAGCCAGGGAAACACCATATATTTT. Its protein product is CASSLVSGSQGNTIYF.

Ten or more counts support this clonotype. The rearrangement links TRBV12-3 or TRBV12-4 to TRBJ2-1; 13 bases agree with TRBD2. V trimming: 3 bases; J trimming: 6 bases; junction bases outside the gene matches: 2. The CDR3 has 15 amino acids. In nucleotides, the CDR3 is TGTGCCAGCAGTTTTGGGACTAGCGGGATCAATGAGCAGTTCTTC. Its protein product is CASSFGTSGINEQFF.

This clonotype has more than one count but fewer than ten. V is TRBV7-8 and J is TRBJ1-5; D gene unclear. Per the germline V gene, CDR1 is SGHVS and CDR2 is FQNEAQ. V was shortened by 1 base and J by 2 bases, with 3 bases between the two germline ends. There are 13 residues in the CDR3. The DNA for the CDR3 is TGTGCCAGCAGCTTAGGCCGCAATCAGCCCCAGCATTTT. This sequence encodes CASSLGRNQPQHF.

This clonotype came up a few times. The genes are TRBV7-9 and TRBJ1-4; 7 bases map to TRBD1. This CDR3 is 14 amino acids long. V shed 5 bases, J shed 8 bases, and the junction held 8 bases outside the gene matches. Germline V gene data show CDR1 as SEHNR and CDR2 as FQNEAQ (reference sequence). The CDR3: CASSPGTAPEKLFF. For the CDR3, the DNA is TGTGCCAGCAGCCCTGGGACAGCACCAGAAAAACTGTTTTTT.

This clonotype was detected a few times. V gene TRBV5-6 combines with J gene TRBJ2-1; D might be TRBD1 or TRBD2, each matching 7 bases. The CDR3 runs to 16 residues. The germline gives CDR1 SGHDT, CDR2 YYEEEE. The ends were cut back, 4 bases at V and 2 bases at J, with 16 bases in the middle. The CDR3 nucleotides are TGTGCCAGCAGCCGATATGCAGGGGGGGCCTACAATGAGCAGTTCTTC. Protein product: CASSRYAGGAYNEQFF.

This rearrangement joins TRBV7-6 to TRBJ2-7; D is possibly TRBD2 (6 bases). Trimming took 5 bases from V and 2 from J, leaving 19 bases between them. Germline V CDR1 and CDR2: SGHVS, FNYEAQ. This CDR3 contains 16 residues. DNA for the CDR3: TGTGCCAGCAGCGCCCTAACTAGCCTCACAACCTACGAGCAGTACTTC. The encoded protein is CASSALTSLTTYEQYF. The variable domain in full, with the rest retrieved from reference TRBV7-6 and TRBJ2-7, is GAGVSQSPRYKVTKRGQDVALRCDPISGHVSLYWYRQALGQGPEFLTYFNYEAQQDKSGLPNDRFSAERPEGSISTLTIQRTEQRDSAMYRCASSALTSLTTYEQYFGPGTRLTVT.

This clonotype was detected once. The DNA for the CDR3 is TGTGCCAGCAGTTTTTTGGGGGCAGACACCGGGGAGCTGTTTTTT. Translation gives CASSFLGADTGELFF. The J gene is TRBJ2-2, the V gene TRBV27; possible D gene TRBD1, 6 bases. Between the trimmed V and J ends, which lost 3 bases and 3 bases, there was a span of 11 bases. The CDR3 is made up of 15 amino acids. CDR1 and CDR2 (germline): MNHEY, SMNVEV (reference sequence).

This clonotype was counted only a few times. The chain links TRBV28 to TRBJ1-3, with D maybe TRBD1 (6 bases). Germline V gene sequence: CDR1 MDHEN, CDR2 SYDVKM. Between the trimmed V and J ends, which lost 2 bases and 2 bases, there was a span of 10 bases. The CDR3 length is 15 residues. The CDR3 nucleotides are TGTGCCAGCAGTTTAGGGGACATCACTGGAAACACCATATATTTT. This codes for CASSLGDITGNTIYF.